This TCR beta chain was identified in a study of beta chain features in type 1 diabetes. Isolation of CD4+ naive, central memory, regulatory and stem cell-like memory cells was achieved by sorting via CD45RO/CCR7/CD25/CD127/CD95/CD27. The authors reverse transcribed all of the isolated RNA, so sequencing captured expressed TCRB transcripts. Only in-frame clones appear in the TCRdb table, and some are missing; sequencing was by immunoSEQ multiplex PCR. Among about 900,000 clones listed, roughly a sixth were seen once. The CDR3 loop spans 14 amino acids. The germline CDR1 and CDR2 sequences are SEHNR and FQNEAQ (reference sequence). Deletions cut 5 bases from V and 5 bases from J, with 12 bases between.

This clonotype originated in a woman under 30 in good health. The sample comprised naive CD4+ T cells from blood. The V and J genes are TRBV7-9 and TRBJ1-4, with D uncertain. The CDR3 nucleotides are TGTGCCAGCAGCGGCAACGGGGAAAATGAAAAACTGTTTTTT. Its protein product is CASSGNGENEKLFF.